One and the same sample provided the 20 T cell receptor beta chains below, sequenced in a study of CD8+CD57+ T cells in acquired aplastic anemia. Genomic DNA provided the template from which TCR beta VDJ and CDR3 profiles were obtained. Using its own MiXCR run on the reads, TCRdb lists one record per CDR3 protein. Among about 110,000 distinct CDR3 sequences listed, around 49% were seen once. Input material: sorted CD4+, CD8+, or CD8+CD57+ T cells (not recorded which) from PBMCs. Receptors were obtained from a human donor in good health, serving as a control.

This chain connects TRBV25-1 to TRBJ1-6, with D maybe TRBD1 (6 bases). CDR3 length equals 21 residues. Germline V gene sequence: CDR1 MGHDK, CDR2 SYGVNS. The V gene lost 8 bases and the J gene lost 2 bases, with 31 bases spanning the gap. The CDR3 DNA sequence: TGTGCCAGCGGGGGGGACGGTTCCTCCTACGAGCAGGGGACCTATAATTCACCCCTCCACTTT. The encoded protein is CASGGDGSSYEQGTYNSPLHF.

This chain uses TRBV15 with TRBJ1-2; D is unclear. The CDR3 is 17 residues long. The germline gives CDR1 LNHNV, CDR2 YYDKDF (reference sequence). The V and J ends lost 2 bases and 0 bases respectively, with 16 bases between them. This CDR3 reads CATSRNFLEGSNYGYTF. The CDR3 region has the DNA TGTGCCACCAGCAGAAATTTCCTTGAGGGTTCTAACTATGGCTACACCTTC.

This chain connects TRBV14 to TRBJ2-7; 7 bases match TRBD1. The CDR3 contains 15 residues. V gave up 1 base and J gave up 5 bases; unmatched junction bases: 8. CDR1 SGHDN and CDR2 FVKESK come from the germline V gene. Here the CDR3 DNA reads TGTGCCAGCAGCCAAGGCAGGGGGATCAAAAACGAGCAGTACTTC. It translates to CASSQGRGIKNEQYF.

The chain combines TRBV20-1 with TRBJ1-5, with D uncertain. The V gene's germline CDR1 is DFQATT and CDR2 SNEGSKA (reference sequence). The length of the CDR3 is 14 residues. The V and J ends lost 1 base and 6 bases respectively, with 13 bases between them. The CDR3, as DNA: TGCAGTGCTAGAGCTAAACCTGCCGGTCAGCCCCAGCATTTT. Amino acids: CSARAKPAGQPQHF.

This clonotype was seen a handful of times. V is TRBV2 and J is TRBJ2-7; the D is unclear. V was cut by 6 bases and J by 3 bases, with 12 bases left in between. The CDR3 totals 13 residues. CDR1 and CDR2 (germline): SNHLY, FYNNEI. CDR3 loop: CASSESWGYEQYF. The CDR3 nucleotides read TGTGCCAGCAGCGAATCTTGGGGCTACGAGCAGTACTTC.

This clonotype was found many times. The junction does not match germline at one end; this may be a read error. The chain couples TRBV5-1 to TRBJ2-3; 8 bases are shared with TRBD1. Germline loops: CDR1 SGHRS, CDR2 YFSETQ. The CDR3 is 14 residues long. The CDR3 spells CACRTGKGTDTQYF. The DNA of the CDR3 is TGCGCCTGCAGGACAGGGAAAGGAACAGATACGCAGTATTTT.

In this sample, this clonotype turned up a few times. V gene TRBV20-1 combines with J gene TRBJ1-2; TRBD1 might be the D (6 bases). Per the germline V gene, CDR1 is DFQATT and CDR2 is SNEGSKA (reference sequence). The V gene lost 3 bases and the J gene lost 6 bases, with 14 bases spanning the gap. CDR3 length equals 13 residues. In DNA, the CDR3 is TGCAGTGCTAGCTTAGACAGGACCCATGGCTACACCTTC. It encodes CSASLDRTHGYTF.

This clonotype has only one observation. The chain has TRBV20-1 and TRBJ2-3; D call uncertain. Germline V gene sequence: CDR1 DFQATT, CDR2 SNEGSKA (reference sequence). This CDR3 has 12 amino acids. The V gene lost 6 bases and the J gene lost 4 bases, with 11 bases spanning the gap. The CDR3, as DNA: TGCAGTGCCACATTTCAGGCAGATACGCAGTATTTT. Translating gives CSATFQADTQYF.

This clonotype was counted at least ten times. The chain has TRBV2 and TRBJ2-4; 9 bases agree with TRBD1. J lost 1 base, V lost 7 bases, and 5 bases had no gene match. Germline V gene data show CDR1 as SNHLY and CDR2 as FYNNEI. CDR3 length: 15 amino acids. CDR3 in DNA: TGTGCCAGCACCTGGACAGGGGATGCCAAAAACATTCAGTACTTC. This codes for CASTWTGDAKNIQYF.

This clonotype has only a few counts. It is likely a read error, because the conserved phenylalanine at the end of the CDR3 is missing. The CDR3 loop is CASKAGGTGNTIYL. The CDR3 DNA reads as TGTGCCAGCAAGGCAGGGGGCACAGGAAACACCATATATCTT. The chain is built from TRBV6-4 and TRBJ1-3, with 8 bases lining up with TRBD1. Germline lookup yields CDR1 MRHNA and CDR2 SNTAGT. The trim removed 7 bases at V and 4 bases at J, leaving 6 bases unmatched. This CDR3 is built from 14 residues.

This clonotype was observed a handful of times. The chain combines TRBV12-3 or TRBV12-4 with TRBJ2-1; D may match TRBD1 or TRBD2 (5 bases each). CDR3 length: 15 residues. Trimming cost V 5 bases and J 3 bases, with 14 bases left between them. CDR3 nucleotides: TGTGCCAGCAGTAGCCGGGACGCCCTCTACAATGAGCAGTTCTTC. Translating gives CASSSRDALYNEQFF.

This chain connects TRBV4-2 to TRBJ2-2; maybe TRBD2 (5 bases). CDR1 and CDR2 from the germline V gene are LGHNA and YNFKEQ. This CDR3 has 15 amino acids. V lost 1 base to trimming and J lost 7 bases, with 13 bases between them. CDR3 sequence (DNA): TGTGCCAGCAGCCAAGTCCGGCTAGCAATCGGGGAGCTGTTTTTT. Residues: CASSQVRLAIGELFF.

The chain recombines TRBV10-3 with TRBJ1-5; D is possibly TRBD1 (5 bases). This CDR3 contains 15 residues. The V and J ends lost 5 bases and 1 base respectively, with 12 bases between them. The germline gives CDR1 ENHRY, CDR2 SYGVKD. CDR3 in amino acids: CAISSGGGSNQPQHF. CDR3 in DNA: TGTGCCATCAGTTCGGGGGGAGGAAGCAATCAGCCCCAGCATTTT.

For the CDR3, the DNA is TGTGCCAGCAGCGTAGCAGGGACAGGGGGAGAGAACACCGGGGAGCTGTTTTTT. Translating it yields CASSVAGTGGENTGELFF. The rearrangement joins TRBV9 to TRBJ2-2, with 11 bases matching TRBD1. V lost 0 bases to trimming and J lost 1 base; unmatched junction nucleotides: 5. Per germline, CDR1 SGDLS and CDR2 YYNGEE. The CDR3 is 18 residues long.

The chain links TRBV19 to TRBJ2-3; 8 positions match TRBD1. Germline V gives CDR1 LNHDA, CDR2 SQIVND (reference sequence). Trimming took 6 bases from V and 2 from J; bases not matched to a gene: 4. The CDR3 is made up of 14 amino acids. CDR3 DNA: TGTGCCAGTAGCCCGGACAGGGCCACAGATACGCAGTATTTT. This gives the protein CASSPDRATDTQYF.

The chain uses TRBV20-1 and TRBJ2-7; D may be TRBD2 (6 bases). With 4 bases removed from V and 0 bases from J, the gap between germline ends came to 13 bases. The germline CDR1 and CDR2 sequences are DFQATT and SNEGSKA (reference sequence). CDR3 size: 14 residues. The CDR3 reads CSAIGTDTSYEQYF. The CDR3 DNA follows: TGCAGTGCTATTGGGACTGATACCTCCTACGAGCAGTACTTC.

This clonotype showed up many times. The chain carries TRBV7-7 and TRBJ2-3; no clear D gene. From germline, CDR1 is SSHAT and CDR2 FNYEAQ (reference sequence). This CDR3 has 15 residues. Trimming removed 5 bases at V and 0 bases at J, with 12 bases between. The chain's CDR3 is CASSPSQSSTDTQYF. The CDR3 coding sequence is TGTGCCAGCAGCCCCTCCCAGTCTAGCACAGATACGCAGTATTTT.

This clonotype appeared a single time. The CDR3 is CASSWEGGGTDTQYF. The CDR3 DNA reads as TGCGCCAGCAGCTGGGAGGGCGGGGGAACAGATACGCAGTATTTT. The rearrangement uses TRBV5-1 and TRBJ2-3; 7 nucleotides match TRBD2. The CDR3 sequence is 15 residues long. CDR1 SGHRS and CDR2 YFSETQ come from the germline V gene. The V gene end was trimmed by 3 bases and the J gene end by 3 bases; junction bases not matched to a gene: 7.

The chain combines TRBV25-1 with TRBJ1-2; D unresolved. The V and J ends lost 3 bases and 4 bases respectively, with 12 bases between them. Germline V gene data show CDR1 as MGHDK and CDR2 as SYGVNS. The CDR3 has 14 residues. CDR3 sequence: CASSDRQGLYGYTF. DNA for the CDR3: TGTGCCAGCAGTGATAGACAAGGGCTCTATGGCTACACCTTC.

This clonotype appeared many times. This rearrangement joins TRBV27 to TRBJ1-6; D ambiguous. There are 14 residues in the CDR3. The V and J ends lost 0 bases and 10 bases respectively, with 10 bases between them. Per the germline V gene, CDR1 is MNHEY and CDR2 is SMNVEV (reference sequence). CDR3 DNA: TGTGCCAGCAGTTTATCAGCCTCTGGGTCACCCCTCCACTTT. It is translated as CASSLSASGSPLHF.